This T cell receptor beta chain is from a study of regulatory T cells in long-lasting Graves disease. Germline V gene lookup returns CDR1 SGDLS and CDR2 YYNGEE. This CDR3 contains 14 residues. Trimming removed 8 bases from V and 5 bases from J; junction bases left unmatched: 12. Investigators prepared the TCR beta libraries by applying iRepertoire HTBI primers and Arm-PCR of CDR3 regions. TCRdb itself ran the multiplex PCR reads through MiXCR, one entry per CDR3 protein. This sample carries over 200,000 distinct CDR3 sequences, about 17% of them seen once, and the ten largest clones take roughly 15%. Time point in this sample: newly diagnosed GD, antithyroid drugs for less than 3 months. The TCR library was made from RNA that had been extracted from PBMCs in TRIzol. This clonotype has only a few counts. The same sample was also used in a study of T cells in Graves' hyperthyroidism and ophthalmopathy. Per that paper: Model output signaled ophthalmopathy a median roughly 6.5 months ahead of onset.

This rearrangement joins TRBV9 to TRBJ2-7; 8 bases line up with TRBD1. The starting material was peripheral blood mononuclear cells (PBMCs), obtained at new diagnosis, from a patient treated with antithyroid drugs. The source is a woman aged 30 to 39 with Graves disease. The CDR3 bases are TGTGCCAGTAACCAGGGGGCTTGGGAGCACGAGCAGTACTTC. This gives the protein CASNQGAWEHEQYF.